Described below is a single TCR beta chain sequence and its context. Its antigen remains unidentified. These data come from a study of T cell responses to AZD1222 COVID-19 vaccine. The study, taken as a whole, reports: Repertoires were obtained solely post-peak T cell response. Spike-specific TCR breadth and depth were elevated following two AZD1222 doses. Seropositivity was recorded at baseline in only a handful of AZD1222 recipients.

Profiled with immunoSEQ multiplex PCR; TCRdb holds only in-frame clones, not every one. Here the sample spans roughly 180,000 clones, around 92% being singletons. This CDR3 comprises 15 residues. Germline lookup yields CDR1 PRHDT and CDR2 FYEKMQ (reference sequence). The V segment lost 5 bases and the J segment 4 bases; nucleotides outside the gene matches: 7. The TCR was taken from an adult in good health. Sequencing was performed on peripheral blood, taken on day 0 of AZD1222 vaccination. The chain uses TRBV13 and TRBJ2-7; the match to TRBD2 covers 11 bases. Here the CDR3 DNA reads TGTGCCAGCAGCCGGCAAACTAGCGGGAGTTACGAGCAGTACTTC. Translated, it gives CASSRQTSGSYEQYF.